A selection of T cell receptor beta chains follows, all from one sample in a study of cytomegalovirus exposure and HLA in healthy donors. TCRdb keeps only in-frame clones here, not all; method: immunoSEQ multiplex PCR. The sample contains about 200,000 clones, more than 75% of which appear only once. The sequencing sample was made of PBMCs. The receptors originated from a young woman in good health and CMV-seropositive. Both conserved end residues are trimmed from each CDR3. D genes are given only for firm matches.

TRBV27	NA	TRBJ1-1	ASKKRDTEAF
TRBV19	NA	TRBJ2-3	ASSPRFSSTDTQY
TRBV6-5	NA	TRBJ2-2	ATYRALTGELF
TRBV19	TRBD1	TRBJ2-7	ASSIATGGTYEQY
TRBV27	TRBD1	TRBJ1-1	ASGDRGRYTEAF
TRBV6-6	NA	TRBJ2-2	ASMNLGGSNTGELF
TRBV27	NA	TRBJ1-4	ASSPGREKLF
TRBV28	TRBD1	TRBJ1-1	ASSLWGTGDWKPEAF
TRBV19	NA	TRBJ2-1	ASRGADYNEQF
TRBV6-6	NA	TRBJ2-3	ASSYSALYTDTQY